A single sample is the source of the 12 T cell receptor beta chains below, sequenced in a study of T cells after yellow fever vaccination. Each CDR3 protein gets one entry after TCRdb re-called the 5' RACE reads with MiXCR. The sample holds a few hundred thousand distinct CDR3 sequences; under 20% are singletons and the top ten take roughly a sixth. The sample here was PBMCs, taken before the yellow fever booster vaccination. Receptors were obtained from a young man who received the YFV17D yellow fever vaccine.

This clonotype showed up just a few times. This chain links TRBV18 with TRBJ2-3, with a weak D call TRBD2 (5 bases). V shed 4 bases and J shed 6 bases, with 17 bases lying between them. The CDR3 has 15 residues. Germline loops: CDR1 KGHSH, CDR2 LQKENI. CDR3 sequence (DNA): TGTGCCAGCTCACTGACCACGGGCGGGTTGGATACGCAGTATTTT. Translation: CASSLTTGGLDTQYF. The entire variable domain, with the rest obtained from reference TRBV18 and TRBJ2-3, is as follows: NAGVMQNPRHLVRRRGQEARLRCSPMKGHSHVYWYRQLPEEGLKFMVYLQKENIIDESGMPKERFSAEFPKEGPSILRIQQVVRGDSAAYFCASSLTTGGLDTQYFGPGTRLTVL.

This clonotype was detected only a few times. The gene calls are TRBV7-2 and TRBJ1-4; D is unclear. V was cut by 3 bases and J by 0 bases, with 8 bases left in between. The CDR3 is 15 amino acids. Germline CDR1 SGHTA, CDR2 FQGNSA. The CDR3 DNA is TGTGCCAGCAGCTTGCGAGTTACAACTAATGAAAAACTGTTTTTT. This gives the protein CASSLRVTTNEKLFF. The full variable domain, its missing parts supplied by reference TRBV7-2 and TRBJ1-4, is GAGVSQSPSNKVTEKGKDVELRCDPISGHTALYWYRQSLGQGLEFLIYFQGNSAPDKSGLPSDRFSAERTGGSVSTLTIQRTQQEDSAVYLCASSLRVTTNEKLFFGSGTQLSVL.

This clonotype was detected only a few times. This chain connects TRBV12-3 or TRBV12-4 to TRBJ1-4, with D unclear. This CDR3 is built from 15 residues. V was trimmed by 3 bases and J by 6 bases, leaving 14 bases between them. The CDR3 sequence is CASSLDPDGDEKLFF. The CDR3 nucleotides read TGTGCCAGCAGTTTGGACCCAGACGGTGATGAAAAACTGTTTTTT.

The rearrangement links TRBV12-3 or TRBV12-4 to TRBJ1-6; D remains unclear. Trimming shortened V by 2 bases and J by 9 bases, and 5 bases separated the two germline ends. The CDR3 covers 12 residues. The CDR3 sequence: CASSLRPSPLHF. Here the CDR3 DNA reads TGTGCCAGCAGTTTAAGGCCTTCACCCCTCCACTTT.

The V call is TRBV6-6, the J call TRBJ2-7; 9 bases map to TRBD1. V shed 6 bases, J shed 3 bases, and the junction held 9 bases outside the gene matches. Germline V CDR1 and CDR2: MNHNY, SVGAGI (reference sequence). The CDR3 consists of 15 residues. The CDR3 region is CASRPVRTGDYEQYF. In DNA, the CDR3 is TGTGCCAGCAGGCCGGTAAGGACAGGGGACTACGAGCAGTACTTC.

V and J are TRBV5-4 and TRBJ2-5, with D hard to call. Germline V CDR1 and CDR2: SGHNT, YYREEE (reference sequence). V was pared by 0 bases and J by 1 base, with 7 bases between. The CDR3 is 14 residues long. CDR3 region: CASSLENSQETQYF. The DNA for the CDR3 is TGTGCCAGCAGCTTGGAGAACAGCCAAGAGACCCAGTACTTC.

The chain couples TRBV5-5 to TRBJ2-3, with D maybe TRBD2 (6 bases). The length of the CDR3 is 14 residues. Germline V gene sequence: CDR1 SGHKS, CDR2 YYEKEE (reference sequence). The V and J ends lost 2 bases and 4 bases respectively, with 11 bases between them. The CDR3 sequence is CASSFSGFADTQYF. CDR3 sequence (DNA): TGTGCCAGCAGCTTTAGCGGATTTGCAGATACGCAGTATTTT.

The chain is built from TRBV9 and TRBJ2-3; D not resolved. V was cut by 0 bases and J by 6 bases, with 8 bases left in between. Germline CDR1 SGDLS, CDR2 YYNGEE. The CDR3 runs 13 residues. The CDR3 DNA follows: TGTGCCAGCAGCGTAGTAAGCGCCGATACGCAGTATTTT. It is translated as CASSVVSADTQYF.

This clonotype was counted only a few times. The chain is built from TRBV5-1 and TRBJ2-1; 12 bases align to TRBD2. The CDR3 contains 16 residues. After removal of 4 bases from V and 9 bases from J, the junction contained 11 bases not matched to a gene. From germline, CDR1 is SGHRS and CDR2 YFSETQ. CDR3: CASSALAGGPRSEQFF. For the CDR3, the DNA is TGCGCCAGCAGCGCACTAGCGGGGGGTCCTCGCAGTGAGCAGTTCTTC.

The chain employs TRBV5-1 and TRBJ1-4; D remains ambiguous. Germline CDR1 is SGHRS and CDR2 is YFSETQ. The CDR3 runs 15 residues. The ends were cut back, 0 bases at V and 8 bases at J, with 14 bases in the middle. The CDR3 sequence is CASSLAWGLREKLFF. CDR3 nucleotides: TGCGCCAGCAGCTTGGCCTGGGGTTTGAGGGAAAAACTGTTTTTT.

J is TRBJ1-2 and V is TRBV29-1; 7 bases are a match to TRBD1. Trimming took 1 base from V and 8 from J; bases not matched to a gene: 10. The CDR3 is 14 amino acids. Germline-derived CDR1 and CDR2 are SQVTM and ANQGSEA. The chain's CDR3 is CSVEGGGRGSGYTF. Here the CDR3 DNA reads TGCAGCGTTGAAGGAGGGGGCAGGGGATCCGGCTACACCTTC. Combining the CDR3 with reference TRBV29-1 and TRBJ1-2 gives the whole variable domain SAVISQKPSRDICQRGTSLTIQCQVDSQVTMMFWYRQQPGQSLTLIATANQGSEATYESGFVIDKFPISRPNLTFSTLTVSNMSPEDSSIYLCSVEGGGRGSGYTFGSGTRLTVV.

This clonotype appeared a few times. The J gene is TRBJ2-7, the V gene TRBV24-1; 7 nucleotides match TRBD1. Germline assignment: CDR1 KGHDR and CDR2 SFDVKD. The junction had 4 bases not matched to a gene; V was cut back by 9 bases and J by 3 bases. The CDR3 has 12 amino acids. CDR3 loop: CATGTEFYEQYV. For the CDR3, the DNA is TGTGCCACCGGGACAGAATTCTACGAGCAGTACGTC.